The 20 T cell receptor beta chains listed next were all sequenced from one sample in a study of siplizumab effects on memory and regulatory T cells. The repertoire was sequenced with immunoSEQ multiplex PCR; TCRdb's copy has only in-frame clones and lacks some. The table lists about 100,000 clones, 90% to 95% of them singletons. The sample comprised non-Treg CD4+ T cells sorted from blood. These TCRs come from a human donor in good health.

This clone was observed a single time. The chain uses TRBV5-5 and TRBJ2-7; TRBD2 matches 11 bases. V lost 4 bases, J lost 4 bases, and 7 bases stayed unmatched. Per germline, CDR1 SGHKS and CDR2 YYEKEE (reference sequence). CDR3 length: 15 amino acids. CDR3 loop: CASSKGTSGMYEQYF. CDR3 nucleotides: TGTGCCAGCAGCAAAGGGACTAGCGGAATGTACGAGCAGTACTTC.

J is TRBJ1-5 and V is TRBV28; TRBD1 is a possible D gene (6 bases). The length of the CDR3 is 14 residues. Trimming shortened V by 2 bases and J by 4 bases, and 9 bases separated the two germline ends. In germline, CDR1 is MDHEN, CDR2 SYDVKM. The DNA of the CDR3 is TGTGCCAGCAGTTTAGTAAGGGGGAATCAGCCCCAGCATTTT. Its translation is CASSLVRGNQPQHF.

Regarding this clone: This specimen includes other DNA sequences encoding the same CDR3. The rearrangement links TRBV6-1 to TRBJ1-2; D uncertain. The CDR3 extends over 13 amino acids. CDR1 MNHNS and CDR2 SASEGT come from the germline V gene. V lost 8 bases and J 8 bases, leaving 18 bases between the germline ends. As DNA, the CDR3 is TGTGCCAGCGAAGCCATTGAAACAAGGGGCTACACCTTC. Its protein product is CASEAIETRGYTF.

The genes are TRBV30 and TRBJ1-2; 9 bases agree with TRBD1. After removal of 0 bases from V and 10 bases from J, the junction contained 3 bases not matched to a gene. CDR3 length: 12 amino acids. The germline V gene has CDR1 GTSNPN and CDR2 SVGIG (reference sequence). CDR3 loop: CAWSVQGADYTF. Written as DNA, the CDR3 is TGTGCCTGGAGTGTACAGGGGGCGGACTACACCTTC.

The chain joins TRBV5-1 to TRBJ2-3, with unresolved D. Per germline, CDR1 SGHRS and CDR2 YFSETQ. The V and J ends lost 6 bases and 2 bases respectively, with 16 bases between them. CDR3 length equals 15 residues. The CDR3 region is CASTEVVGFTDTQYF. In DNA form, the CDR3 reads TGCGCCAGCACAGAGGTGGTGGGATTCACAGATACGCAGTATTTT. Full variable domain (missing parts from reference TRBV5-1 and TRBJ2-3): KAGVTQTPRYLIKTRGQQVTLSCSPISGHRSVSWYQQTPGQGLQFLFEYFSETQRNKGNFPGRFSGRQFSNSRSEMNVSTLELGDSALYLCASTEVVGFTDTQYFGPGTRLTVL.

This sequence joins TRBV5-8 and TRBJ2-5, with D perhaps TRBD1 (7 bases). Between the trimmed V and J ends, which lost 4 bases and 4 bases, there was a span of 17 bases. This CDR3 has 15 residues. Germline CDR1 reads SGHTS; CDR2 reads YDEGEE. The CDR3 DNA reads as TGTGCCAGCAGCACCGCCAACAGGGGAGGAGAGACCCAGTACTTC. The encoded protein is CASSTANRGGETQYF.

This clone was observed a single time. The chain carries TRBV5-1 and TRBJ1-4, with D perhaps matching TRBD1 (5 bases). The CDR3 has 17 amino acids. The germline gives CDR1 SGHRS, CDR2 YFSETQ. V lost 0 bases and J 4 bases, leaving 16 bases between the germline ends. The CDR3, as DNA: TGCGCCAGCAGCTTGGGCGTGCCGGGACGGAGTAATGAAAAACTGTTTTTT. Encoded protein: CASSLGVPGRSNEKLFF.

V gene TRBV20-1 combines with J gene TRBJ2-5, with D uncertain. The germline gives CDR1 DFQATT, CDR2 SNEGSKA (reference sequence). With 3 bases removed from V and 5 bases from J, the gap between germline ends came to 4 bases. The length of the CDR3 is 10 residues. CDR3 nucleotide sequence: TGCAGTGCTAGTTTTGAGACCCAGTACTTC. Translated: CSASFETQYF.

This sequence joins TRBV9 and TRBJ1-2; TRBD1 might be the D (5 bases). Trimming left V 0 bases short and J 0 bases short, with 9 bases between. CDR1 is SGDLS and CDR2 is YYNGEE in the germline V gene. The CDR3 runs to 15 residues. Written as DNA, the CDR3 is TGTGCCAGCAGCGTAGATCCGGGGGCTAACTATGGCTACACCTTC. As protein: CASSVDPGANYGYTF.

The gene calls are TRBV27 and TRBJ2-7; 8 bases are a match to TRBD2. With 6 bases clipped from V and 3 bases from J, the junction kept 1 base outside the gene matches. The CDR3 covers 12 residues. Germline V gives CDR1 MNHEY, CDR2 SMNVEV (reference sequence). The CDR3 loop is CASSGTSYEQYF. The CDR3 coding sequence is TGTGCCAGCAGCGGGACTAGCTACGAGCAGTACTTC.

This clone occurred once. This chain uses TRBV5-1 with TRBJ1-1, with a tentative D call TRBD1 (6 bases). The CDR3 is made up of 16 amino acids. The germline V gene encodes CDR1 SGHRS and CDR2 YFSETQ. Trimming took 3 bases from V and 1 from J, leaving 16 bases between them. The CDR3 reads CASSSGTPNGNTEAFF. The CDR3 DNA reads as TGCGCCAGCAGCTCCGGGACACCCAACGGGAACACTGAAGCTTTCTTT.

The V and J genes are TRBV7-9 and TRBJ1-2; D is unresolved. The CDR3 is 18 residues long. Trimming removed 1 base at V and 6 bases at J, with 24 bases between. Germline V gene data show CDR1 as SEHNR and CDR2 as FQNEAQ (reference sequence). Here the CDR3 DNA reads TGTGCCAGCAGCTTAGTATCGGTTGGCCGAATATTTGATCATGGCTACACCTTC. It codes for CASSLVSVGRIFDHGYTF.

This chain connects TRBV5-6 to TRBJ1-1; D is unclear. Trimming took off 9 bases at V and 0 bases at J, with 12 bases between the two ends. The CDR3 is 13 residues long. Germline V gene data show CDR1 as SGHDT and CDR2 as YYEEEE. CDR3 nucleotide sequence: TGTGCCACTAAACGGGGAGTGAACACTGAAGCTTTCTTT. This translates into CATKRGVNTEAFF.

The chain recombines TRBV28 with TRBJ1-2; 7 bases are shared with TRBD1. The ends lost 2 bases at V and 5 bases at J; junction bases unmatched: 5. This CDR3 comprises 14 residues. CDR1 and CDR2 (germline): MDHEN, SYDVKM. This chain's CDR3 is CASSLTGQRYGYTF. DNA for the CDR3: TGTGCCAGCAGTTTAACGGGACAGCGATATGGCTACACCTTC.

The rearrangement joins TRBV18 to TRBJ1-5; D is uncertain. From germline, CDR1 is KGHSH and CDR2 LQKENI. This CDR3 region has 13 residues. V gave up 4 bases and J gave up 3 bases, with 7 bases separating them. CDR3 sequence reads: CASSQGFNQPQHF. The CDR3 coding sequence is TGTGCCAGCTCACAGGGATTCAATCAGCCCCAGCATTTT.

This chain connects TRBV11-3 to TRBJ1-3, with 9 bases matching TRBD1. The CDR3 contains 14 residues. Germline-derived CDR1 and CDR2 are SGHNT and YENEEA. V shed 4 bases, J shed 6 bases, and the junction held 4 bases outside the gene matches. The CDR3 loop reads CASSSGTGINTIYF. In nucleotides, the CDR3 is TGTGCCAGCAGCTCCGGGACAGGGATAAACACCATATATTTT.

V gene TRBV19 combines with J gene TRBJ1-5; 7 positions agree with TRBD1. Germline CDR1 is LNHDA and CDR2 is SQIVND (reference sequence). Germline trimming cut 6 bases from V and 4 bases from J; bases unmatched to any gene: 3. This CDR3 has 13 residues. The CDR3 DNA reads TGTGCCAGTAGGCAGGGGGGGAATCAGCCCCAGCATTTT. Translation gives CASRQGGNQPQHF.

The CDR3 bases are TGTGCCAGCAGCGGCAGCAAACTAGCCAAAAACATTCAGTACTTC. Translation: CASSGSKLAKNIQYF. The chain is built from TRBV2 and TRBJ2-4; D is undetermined. The germline V gene has CDR1 SNHLY and CDR2 FYNNEI. CDR3 length: 15 amino acids. V lost 6 bases to trimming and J lost 0 bases, with 12 bases between them. Supplemented by reference TRBV2 and TRBJ2-4, the full variable domain reads EPEVTQTPSHQVTQMGQEVILRCVPISNHLYFYWYRQILGQKVEFLVSFYNNEISEKSEIFDDQFSVERPDGSNFTLKIRSTKLEDSAMYFCASSGSKLAKNIQYFGAGTRLSVL.

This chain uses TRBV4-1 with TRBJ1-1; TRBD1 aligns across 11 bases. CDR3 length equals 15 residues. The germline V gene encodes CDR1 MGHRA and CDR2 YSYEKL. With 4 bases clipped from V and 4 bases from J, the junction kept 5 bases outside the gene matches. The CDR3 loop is CASSLTDRGPTEAFF. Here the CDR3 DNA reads TGCGCCAGCAGCCTCACGGACAGGGGGCCCACTGAAGCTTTCTTT.

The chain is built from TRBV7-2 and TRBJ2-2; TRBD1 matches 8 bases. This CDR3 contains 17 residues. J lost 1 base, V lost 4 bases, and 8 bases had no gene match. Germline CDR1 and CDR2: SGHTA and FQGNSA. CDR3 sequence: CASSWSHGTGNTGELFF. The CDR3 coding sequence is TGTGCCAGCAGCTGGTCACACGGGACAGGGAACACCGGGGAGCTGTTTTTT. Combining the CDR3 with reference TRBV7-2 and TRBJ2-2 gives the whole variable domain GAGVSQSPSNKVTEKGKDVELRCDPISGHTALYWYRQSLGQGLEFLIYFQGNSAPDKSGLPSDRFSAERTGGSVSTLTIQRTQQEDSAVYLCASSWSHGTGNTGELFFGEGSRLTVL.